The 27 T cell receptor beta chains in this list originate from one sample, sequenced in a study of blood T cell repertoires in COVID-19. Sequenced by immunoSEQ multiplex PCR; TCRdb stores in-frame clones only, minus some. The data hold approximately 160,000 clones, with 84% observed a single time. Source material: peripheral blood. The receptors here all came from a man aged 40-55 years who had recovered from COVID-19.

Only one count was recorded for this clone. The V call is TRBV19, the J call TRBJ2-5; D is perhaps TRBD1 (6 bases). CDR3 length: 14 amino acids. CDR1 and CDR2 (germline): LNHDA, SQIVND (reference sequence). V was cut by 3 bases and J by 1 base, with 9 bases left in between. The CDR3 here is CASSMPDSQETQYF. CDR3 coding DNA: TGTGCCAGTAGTATGCCGGACAGCCAAGAGACCCAGTACTTC. Complete variable domain (other parts from reference TRBV19 and TRBJ2-5): DGGITQSPKYLFRKEGQNVTLSCEQNLNHDAMYWYRQDPGQGLRLIYYSQIVNDFQKGDIAEGYSVSREKKESFPLTVTSAQKNPTAFYLCASSMPDSQETQYFGPGTRLLVL.

The chain recombines TRBV30 with TRBJ2-7; TRBD2 matches 10 bases. V shed 2 bases, J shed 4 bases, and the junction held 14 bases outside the gene matches. This CDR3 region has 17 residues. The germline V gene encodes CDR1 GTSNPN and CDR2 SVGIG (reference sequence). The CDR3 loop is CAWSQKGLAGANYEQYF. Here the CDR3 DNA reads TGTGCCTGGAGTCAAAAAGGGCTAGCGGGAGCAAATTACGAGCAGTACTTC.

This chain connects TRBV6-1 to TRBJ1-4; D ambiguous. Germline V CDR1 and CDR2: MNHNS, SASEGT. The V and J ends lost 0 bases and 2 bases respectively, with 10 bases between them. This CDR3 spans 16 amino acids. The CDR3 DNA reads TGTGCCAGCAGTGAAGCTGTGGGAGTCACTAATGAAAAACTGTTTTTT. It encodes CASSEAVGVTNEKLFF.

This chain joins TRBV20-1 and TRBJ1-2; no clear D. CDR1 is DFQATT and CDR2 is SNEGSKA in the germline V gene (reference sequence). The CDR3 length is 11 residues. The ends were cut back, 6 bases at V and 4 bases at J, with 9 bases in the middle. The CDR3 nucleotides read TGCAGTGCGAGGGCCGGCTATGGCTACACCTTC. Its translation is CSARAGYGYTF.

The chain joins TRBV4-1 to TRBJ1-2; the match to TRBD1 covers 9 bases. The CDR3 sequence is 15 residues long. V lost 3 bases to trimming and J lost 3 bases; unmatched junction nucleotides: 5. Looked up from germline, CDR1 is MGHRA and CDR2 is YSYEKL. CDR3 in DNA: TGCGCCAGCAGCCAGGGACAGGGACTTTACTATGGCTACACCTTC. Translating gives CASSQGQGLYYGYTF.

This clone was observed a single time. This rearrangement joins TRBV5-5 to TRBJ2-3, with 8 bases lining up with TRBD1. The CDR3 sequence is 14 residues long. The ends lost 0 bases at V and 4 bases at J; junction bases unmatched: 1. Germline assignment: CDR1 SGHKS and CDR2 YYEKEE (reference sequence). Here the CDR3 reads CASSLGTGPDTQYF. The CDR3 DNA follows: TGTGCCAGCAGCTTGGGGACAGGGCCAGATACGCAGTATTTT.

The J gene is TRBJ2-4, the V gene TRBV30; 9 nucleotides align to TRBD1. The CDR3 covers 14 residues. Germline V gene data show CDR1 as GTSNPN and CDR2 as SVGIG (reference sequence). The ends lost 2 bases at V and 7 bases at J; junction bases unmatched: 6. The CDR3 loop reads CAWSRDRDLNIQYF. In nucleotides, the CDR3 is TGTGCCTGGAGTCGGGACAGGGATCTGAACATTCAGTACTTC.

The rearrangement uses TRBV5-4 and TRBJ2-4; 8 nucleotides align to TRBD2. This CDR3 is built from 15 residues. Germline CDR1 is SGHNT and CDR2 is YYREEE (reference sequence). V dropped 2 bases and J dropped 5; count of bases not matched to a gene: 6. The CDR3: CASSFGGGFENIQYF. CDR3 bases: TGTGCCAGCAGCTTCGGGGGGGGCTTCGAAAACATTCAGTACTTC.

The chain uses TRBV6-2 or TRBV6-3 and TRBJ2-1; 10 nucleotides align to TRBD2. The V gene's germline CDR1 is MNHEY and CDR2 SVGEGT. The CDR3 consists of 14 residues. V was clipped by 6 bases and J by 4 bases; unmatched bases: 3. The CDR3 sequence is CASSLAGAYNEQFF. CDR3 DNA sequence: TGTGCCAGCAGCCTAGCGGGGGCGTACAATGAGCAGTTCTTC.

The gene calls are TRBV5-4 and TRBJ2-1; a weak D match, TRBD2 (6 bases). The germline V gene has CDR1 SGHNT and CDR2 YYREEE (reference sequence). Trimming took off 4 bases at V and 4 bases at J, with 15 bases between the two ends. CDR3 size: 15 residues. The DNA of the CDR3 is TGTGCCAGCAGCCACGGGAGCATGTCTTACAATGAGCAGTTCTTC. This sequence encodes CASSHGSMSYNEQFF.

A single count supports this clone. This chain joins TRBV5-8 and TRBJ2-3; D is ambiguous. Trimming removed 0 bases at V and 2 bases at J, with 7 bases between. This CDR3 spans 14 amino acids. CDR1 and CDR2 from the germline V gene are SGHTS and YDEGEE. CDR3 nucleotides: TGTGCCAGCAGCTTGGACACAGTCACAGATACGCAGTATTTT. This encodes CASSLDTVTDTQYF.

The CDR3 is CASSGGARETQYF. In nucleotides, the CDR3 is TGTGCCAGCAGCGGGGGGGCCCGGGAGACCCAGTACTTC. V gene TRBV27 combines with J gene TRBJ2-5; TRBD2 aligns across 8 bases. Trimming cost V 6 bases and J 5 bases; bases outside gene matches: 5. Looked up from germline, CDR1 is MNHEY and CDR2 is SMNVEV (reference sequence). The CDR3 runs to 13 residues.

This clone was seen a handful of times. The CDR3 reads CASRGTGNYGYTF. Written as DNA, the CDR3 is TGTGCCAGCAGAGGGACAGGAAACTATGGCTACACCTTC. J is TRBJ1-2 and V is TRBV2; 8 bases fit TRBD1. The trim removed 6 bases at V and 2 bases at J, leaving 2 bases unmatched. Germline CDR1 SNHLY, CDR2 FYNNEI. This CDR3 spans 13 amino acids. The entire variable domain, with the rest obtained from reference TRBV2 and TRBJ1-2, is as follows: EPEVTQTPSHQVTQMGQEVILRCVPISNHLYFYWYRQILGQKVEFLVSFYNNEISEKSEIFDDQFSVERPDGSNFTLKIRSTKLEDSAMYFCASRGTGNYGYTFGSGTRLTVV.

The chain combines TRBV11-2 with TRBJ1-1, with a tentative D call TRBD1 (6 bases). This CDR3 has 15 residues. V was clipped by 5 bases and J by 7 bases, with 20 bases between them. Germline V lookup: CDR1 SGHAT, CDR2 FQNNGV. CDR3 protein: CASSREVLLDSEAFF. The CDR3 DNA reads TGTGCCAGCAGCCGCGAAGTCCTGTTGGACAGTGAAGCTTTCTTT. Filled out from reference TRBV11-2 and TRBJ1-1, the complete variable domain reads EAGVAQSPRYKIIEKRQSVAFWCNPISGHATLYWYQQILGQGPKLLIQFQNNGVVDDSQLPKDRFSAERLKGVDSTLKIQPAKLEDSAVYLCASSREVLLDSEAFFGQGTRLTVV.

The chain couples TRBV5-6 to TRBJ2-1; D might be TRBD2 (5 bases). Trimming removed 0 bases at V and 1 base at J, with 14 bases between. The length of the CDR3 is 17 residues. The germline CDR1 and CDR2 sequences are SGHDT and YYEEEE. The CDR3 is CASSLALEAESYNEQFF. The CDR3 DNA reads TGTGCCAGCAGCTTGGCCCTTGAAGCGGAATCCTACAATGAGCAGTTCTTC.

The V call is TRBV7-9, the J call TRBJ2-7, with a weak D call TRBD2 (6 bases). The V and J ends lost 2 bases and 1 base respectively, with 12 bases between them. The V gene's germline CDR1 is SEHNR and CDR2 FQNEAQ (reference sequence). The CDR3 is made up of 15 amino acids. The CDR3 nucleotides read TGTGCCAGCAGCTTAATAATGAGCGGGTCCTACGAGCAGTACTTC. Translating gives CASSLIMSGSYEQYF.

This chain connects TRBV2 to TRBJ1-4, with D possibly matching TRBD1 (5 bases). Trimming left V 2 bases short and J 8 bases short, with 12 bases between. CDR1 and CDR2 (germline): SNHLY, FYNNEI. The CDR3 is made up of 14 amino acids. Here the CDR3 reads CASSEWGEVEKLFF. The CDR3 nucleotides read TGTGCCAGCAGTGAATGGGGGGAAGTAGAAAAACTGTTTTTT.

The V and J genes are TRBV27 and TRBJ2-7; 11 bases fit TRBD1. Per the germline V gene, CDR1 is MNHEY and CDR2 is SMNVEV (reference sequence). There are 14 residues in the CDR3. V gave up 8 bases and J gave up 5 bases; unmatched junction bases: 8. The chain's CDR3 is CASSDRGQNNEQYF. The CDR3, as DNA: TGTGCCAGCTCGGACAGGGGGCAAAATAACGAGCAGTACTTC.

The gene calls are TRBV7-9 and TRBJ2-1; a possible D gene is TRBD1 (5 bases). The V and J ends lost 1 base and 3 bases respectively, with 7 bases between them. The CDR3 contains 14 residues. Germline loops: CDR1 SEHNR, CDR2 FQNEAQ (reference sequence). Here the CDR3 DNA reads TGTGCCAGCAGCTTAGGCAGGGACTACAATGAGCAGTTCTTC. Its translation: CASSLGRDYNEQFF.

The rearrangement links TRBV5-4 to TRBJ2-3, with D perhaps matching TRBD1 (6 bases). The V and J ends lost 2 bases and 2 bases respectively, with 12 bases between them. This CDR3 region has 15 residues. Germline V gene lookup returns CDR1 SGHNT and CDR2 YYREEE (reference sequence). CDR3 loop: CASSFWGRFTDTQYF. CDR3 in DNA: TGTGCCAGCAGCTTTTGGGGGCGATTCACAGATACGCAGTATTTT.

This sequence joins TRBV7-7 and TRBJ2-5; D is ambiguous. CDR1 SSHAT and CDR2 FNYEAQ come from the germline V gene (reference sequence). This CDR3 spans 10 amino acids. CDR3 region: CAAGRETQYF. The CDR3 DNA reads as TGTGCAGCTGGGCGAGAGACCCAGTACTTC.

This clone was seen only once. The chain combines TRBV30 with TRBJ2-7; TRBD2 might be the D (5 bases). The CDR3 loop spans 13 amino acids. V was trimmed by 2 bases and J by 3 bases, leaving 11 bases between them. CDR1 and CDR2 (germline): GTSNPN, SVGIG (reference sequence). The CDR3, as DNA: TGTGCCTGGAGTTTCGGGAATAGCTACGAGCAGTACTTC. It yields the protein CAWSFGNSYEQYF.

The CDR3, as DNA: TGCGCCAGCAGCCAAGTCGGAGGAAGTTACACTGAAGCTTTCTTT. It yields the protein CASSQVGGSYTEAFF. The chain employs TRBV4-1 and TRBJ1-1, with D uncertain. The CDR3 contains 15 residues. CDR1 is MGHRA and CDR2 is YSYEKL in the germline V gene. V was cut by 1 base and J by 3 bases, with 12 bases left in between.

The chain couples TRBV29-1 to TRBJ1-2; 7 nucleotides agree with TRBD1. Trimming took 1 base from V and 1 from J; bases not matched to a gene: 6. CDR3 length: 15 amino acids. In germline, CDR1 is SQVTM, CDR2 ANQGSEA. The CDR3 spells CSVEARQGNNYGYTF. The CDR3 bases are TGCAGCGTTGAAGCCCGACAGGGAAATAACTATGGCTACACCTTC.

The V gene is TRBV7-8, the J gene TRBJ2-2; no clear D gene. Trimming removed 5 bases at V and 6 bases at J, with 10 bases between. CDR3 length: 13 residues. CDR1 and CDR2 (germline): SGHVS, FQNEAQ. CDR3 nucleotide sequence: TGTGCCAGCAGCCCTAGACCATCCGGGGAGCTGTTTTTT. Protein sequence: CASSPRPSGELFF.

This clone was seen a handful of times. This rearrangement joins TRBV9 to TRBJ2-1, with a possible D match to TRBD2 (5 bases). There are 14 residues in the CDR3. V lost 0 bases and J lost 7, with 11 bases in between. Germline V gene lookup returns CDR1 SGDLS and CDR2 YYNGEE. This chain's CDR3 is CASSVGYRGNEQFF. CDR3 nucleotides: TGTGCCAGCAGCGTAGGGTATAGAGGGAATGAGCAGTTCTTC.

The chain employs TRBV30 and TRBJ1-1, with 7 bases matching TRBD1. V lost 2 bases to trimming and J lost 6 bases; unmatched junction nucleotides: 9. There are 14 residues in the CDR3. Germline V gene sequence: CDR1 GTSNPN, CDR2 SVGIG (reference sequence). CDR3 sequence (DNA): TGTGCCTGGAGTTCCACAGGGGTTTCCGCTGAAGCTTTCTTT. Protein sequence: CAWSSTGVSAEAFF. Using reference TRBV30 and TRBJ1-1 for the parts outside the CDR3, the full variable domain is SQTIHQWPATLVQPVGSPLSLECTVEGTSNPNLYWYRQAAGRGLQLLFYSVGIGQISSEVPQNLSASRPQDRQFILSSKKLLLSDSGFYLCAWSSTGVSAEAFFGQGTRLTVV.